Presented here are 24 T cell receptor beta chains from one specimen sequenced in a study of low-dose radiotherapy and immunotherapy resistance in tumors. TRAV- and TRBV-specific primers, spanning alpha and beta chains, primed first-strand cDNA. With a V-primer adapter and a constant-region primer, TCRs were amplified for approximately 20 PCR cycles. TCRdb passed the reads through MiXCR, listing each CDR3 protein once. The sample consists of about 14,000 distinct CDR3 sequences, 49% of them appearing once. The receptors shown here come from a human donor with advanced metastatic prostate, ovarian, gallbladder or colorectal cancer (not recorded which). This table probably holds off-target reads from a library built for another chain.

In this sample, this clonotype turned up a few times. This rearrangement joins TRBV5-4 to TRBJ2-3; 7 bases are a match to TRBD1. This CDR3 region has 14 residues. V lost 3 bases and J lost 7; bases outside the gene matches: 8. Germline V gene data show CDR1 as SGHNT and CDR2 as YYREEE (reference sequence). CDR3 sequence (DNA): TGTGCCAGCAGCTCGCCGGGACAGAGCTATACGCAGTATTTT. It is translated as CASSSPGQSYTQYF.

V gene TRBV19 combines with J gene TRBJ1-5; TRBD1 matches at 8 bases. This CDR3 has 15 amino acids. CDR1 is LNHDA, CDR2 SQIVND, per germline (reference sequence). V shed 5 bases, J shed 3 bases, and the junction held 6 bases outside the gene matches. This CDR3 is CASSSGQGDNQPQHF. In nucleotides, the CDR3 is TGTGCCAGTAGTTCCGGACAGGGAGACAATCAGCCCCAGCATTTT.

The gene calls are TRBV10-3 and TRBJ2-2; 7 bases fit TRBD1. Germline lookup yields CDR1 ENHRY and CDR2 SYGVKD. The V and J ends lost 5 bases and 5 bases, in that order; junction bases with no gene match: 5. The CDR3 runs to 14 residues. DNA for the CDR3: TGTGCCATCAGTCCTGGGACAGCTACCGGGGAGCTGTTTTTT. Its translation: CAISPGTATGELFF.

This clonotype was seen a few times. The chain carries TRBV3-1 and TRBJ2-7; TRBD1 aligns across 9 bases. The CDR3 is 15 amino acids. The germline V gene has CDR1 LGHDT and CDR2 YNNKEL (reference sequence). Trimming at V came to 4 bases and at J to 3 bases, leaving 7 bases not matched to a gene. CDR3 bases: TGTGCCAGCAGCCGCGAGACAGGGGGGCTCTACGAGCAGTACTTC. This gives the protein CASSRETGGLYEQYF.

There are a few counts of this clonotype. The CDR3 here is CSVEGYTF. The CDR3 DNA reads TGCAGCGTTGAAGGCTACACCTTC. The chain employs TRBV29-1 and TRBJ1-2; D remains ambiguous. Germline V gives CDR1 SQVTM, CDR2 ANQGSEA. The V gene lost 1 base and the J gene lost 9 bases, with 0 bases spanning the gap. The CDR3 extends over 8 amino acids.

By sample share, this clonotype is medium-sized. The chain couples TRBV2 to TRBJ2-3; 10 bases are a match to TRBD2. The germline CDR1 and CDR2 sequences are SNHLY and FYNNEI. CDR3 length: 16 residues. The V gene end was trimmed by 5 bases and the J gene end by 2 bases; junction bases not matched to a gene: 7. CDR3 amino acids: CASSPWSGGATDTQYF. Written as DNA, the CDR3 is TGTGCCAGCAGTCCTTGGAGCGGGGGGGCCACAGATACGCAGTATTTT.

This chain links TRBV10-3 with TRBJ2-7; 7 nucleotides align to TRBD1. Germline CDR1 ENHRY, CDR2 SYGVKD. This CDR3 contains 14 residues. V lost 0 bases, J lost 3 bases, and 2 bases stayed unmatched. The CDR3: CAISESGTVYEQYF. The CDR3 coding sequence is TGTGCCATCAGTGAGTCAGGGACAGTCTACGAGCAGTACTTC.

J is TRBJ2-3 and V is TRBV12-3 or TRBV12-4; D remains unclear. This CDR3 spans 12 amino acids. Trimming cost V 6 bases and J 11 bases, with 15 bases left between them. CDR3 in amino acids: CASSLRPVGQYF. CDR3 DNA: TGTGCCAGCAGCCTTCGCCCAGTTGGGCAGTATTTT.

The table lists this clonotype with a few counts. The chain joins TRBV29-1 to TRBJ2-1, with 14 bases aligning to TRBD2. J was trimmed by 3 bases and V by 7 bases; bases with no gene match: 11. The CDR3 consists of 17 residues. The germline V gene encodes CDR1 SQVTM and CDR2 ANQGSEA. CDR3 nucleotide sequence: TGCAGCGGGATGGGACTAGCGGGAGAGAGGGTCTACAATGAGCAGTTCTTC. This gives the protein CSGMGLAGERVYNEQFF.

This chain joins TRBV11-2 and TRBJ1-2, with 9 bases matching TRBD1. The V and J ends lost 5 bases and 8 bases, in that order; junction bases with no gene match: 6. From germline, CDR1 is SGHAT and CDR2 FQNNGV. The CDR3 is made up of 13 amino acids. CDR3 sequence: CASSRDRGAGYTF. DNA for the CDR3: TGTGCCAGCAGCCGAGACAGGGGGGCGGGCTACACCTTC.

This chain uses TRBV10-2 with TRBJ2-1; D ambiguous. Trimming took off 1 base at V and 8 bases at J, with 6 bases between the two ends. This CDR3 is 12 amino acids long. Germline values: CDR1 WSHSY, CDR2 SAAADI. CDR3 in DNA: TGCGCCAGCAGTGAGTTAAAACATGAGCAGTTCTTC. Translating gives CASSELKHEQFF.

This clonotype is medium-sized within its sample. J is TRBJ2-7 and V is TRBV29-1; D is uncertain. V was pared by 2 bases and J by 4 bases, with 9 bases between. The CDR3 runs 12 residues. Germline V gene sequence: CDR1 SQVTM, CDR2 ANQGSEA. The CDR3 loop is CSVETTQYEQYF. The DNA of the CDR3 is TGCAGCGTTGAAACGACACAGTACGAGCAGTACTTC.

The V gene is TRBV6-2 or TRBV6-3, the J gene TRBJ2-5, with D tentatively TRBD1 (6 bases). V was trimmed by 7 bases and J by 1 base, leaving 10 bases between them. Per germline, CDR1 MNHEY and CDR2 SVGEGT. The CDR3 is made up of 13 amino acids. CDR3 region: CASTKDSQETQYF. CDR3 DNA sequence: TGTGCCAGCACTAAGGACAGCCAAGAGACCCAGTACTTC.

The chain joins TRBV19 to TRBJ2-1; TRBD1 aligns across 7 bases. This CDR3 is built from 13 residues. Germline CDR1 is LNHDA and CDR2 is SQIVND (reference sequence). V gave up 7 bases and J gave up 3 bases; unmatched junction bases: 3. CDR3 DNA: TGTGCCAGTATGGGACAGAACTACAATGAGCAGTTCTTC. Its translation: CASMGQNYNEQFF.

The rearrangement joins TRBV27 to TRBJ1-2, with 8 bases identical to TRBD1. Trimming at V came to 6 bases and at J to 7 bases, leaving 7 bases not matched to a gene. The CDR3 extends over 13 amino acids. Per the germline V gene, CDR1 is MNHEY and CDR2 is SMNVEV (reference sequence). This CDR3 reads CASRRQGKFGYTF. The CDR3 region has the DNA TGTGCCAGCAGACGACAGGGGAAATTTGGCTACACCTTC.

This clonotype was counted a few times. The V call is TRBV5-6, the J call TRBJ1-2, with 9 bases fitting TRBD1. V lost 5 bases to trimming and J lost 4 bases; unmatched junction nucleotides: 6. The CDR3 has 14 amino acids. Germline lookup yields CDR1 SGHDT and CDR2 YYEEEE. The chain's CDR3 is CASSPGQGSYGYTF. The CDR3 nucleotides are TGTGCCAGCAGTCCGGGACAGGGTAGCTATGGCTACACCTTC.

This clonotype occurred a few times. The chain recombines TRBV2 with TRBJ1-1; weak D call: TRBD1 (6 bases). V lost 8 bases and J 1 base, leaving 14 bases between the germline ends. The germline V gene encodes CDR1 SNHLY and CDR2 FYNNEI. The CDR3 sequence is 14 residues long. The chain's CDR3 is CASLAGHKNTEAFF. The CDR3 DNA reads TGTGCCAGCCTAGCGGGACACAAGAACACTGAAGCTTTCTTT.

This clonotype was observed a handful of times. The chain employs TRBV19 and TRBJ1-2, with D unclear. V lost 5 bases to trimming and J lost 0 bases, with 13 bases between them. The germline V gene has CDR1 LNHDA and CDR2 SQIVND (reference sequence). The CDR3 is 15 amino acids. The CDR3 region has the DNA TGTGCCAGTAGTGTCTCGTCCGAAACTAACTATGGCTACACCTTC. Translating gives CASSVSSETNYGYTF. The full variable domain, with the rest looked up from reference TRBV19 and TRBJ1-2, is DGGITQSPKYLFRKEGQNVTLSCEQNLNHDAMYWYRQDPGQGLRLIYYSQIVNDFQKGDIAEGYSVSREKKESFPLTVTSAQKNPTAFYLCASSVSSETNYGYTFGSGTRLTVV.

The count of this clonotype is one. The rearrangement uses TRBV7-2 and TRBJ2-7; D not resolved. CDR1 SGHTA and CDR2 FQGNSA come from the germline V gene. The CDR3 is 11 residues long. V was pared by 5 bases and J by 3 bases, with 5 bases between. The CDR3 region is CASSVSYEQYF. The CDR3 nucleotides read TGTGCCAGCAGCGTTAGCTACGAGCAGTACTTC.

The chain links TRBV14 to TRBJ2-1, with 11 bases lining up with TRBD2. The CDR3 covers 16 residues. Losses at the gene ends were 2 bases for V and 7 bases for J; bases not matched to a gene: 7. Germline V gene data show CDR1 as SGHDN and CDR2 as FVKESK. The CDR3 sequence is CASSQLAGGPGNEQFF. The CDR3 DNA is TGTGCCAGCAGCCAATTAGCGGGAGGGCCGGGGAATGAGCAGTTCTTC.

CDR3 sequence reads: CASTPRGVRNTEAFF. Written as DNA, the CDR3 is TGTGCCAGCACCCCACGGGGGGTTAGGAACACTGAAGCTTTCTTT. The chain employs TRBV2 and TRBJ1-1; a possible D gene is TRBD1 (5 bases). The length of the CDR3 is 15 residues. The germline V and J ends were trimmed by 7 bases and 1 base, with 16 bases remaining between them. The germline CDR1 and CDR2 sequences are SNHLY and FYNNEI.

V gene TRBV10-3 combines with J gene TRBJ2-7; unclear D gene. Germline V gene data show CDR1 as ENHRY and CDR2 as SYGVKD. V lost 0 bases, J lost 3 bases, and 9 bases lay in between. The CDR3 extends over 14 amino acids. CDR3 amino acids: CAISESPQNYEQYF. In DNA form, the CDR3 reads TGTGCCATCAGTGAGTCGCCACAGAACTACGAGCAGTACTTC.

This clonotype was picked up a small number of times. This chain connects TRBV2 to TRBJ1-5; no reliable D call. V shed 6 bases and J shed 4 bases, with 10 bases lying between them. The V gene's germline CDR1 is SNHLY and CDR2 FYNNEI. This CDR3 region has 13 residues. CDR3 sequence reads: CASSATGNQPQHF. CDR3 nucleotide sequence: TGTGCCAGCAGCGCGACCGGGAATCAGCCCCAGCATTTT.

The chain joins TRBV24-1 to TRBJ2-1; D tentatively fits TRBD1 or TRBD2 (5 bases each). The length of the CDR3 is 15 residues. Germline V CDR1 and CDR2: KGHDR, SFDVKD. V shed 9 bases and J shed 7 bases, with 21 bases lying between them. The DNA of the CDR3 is TGTGCCACCGCTGGGGGTCTACCCGGCGTGAATGAGCAGTTCTTC. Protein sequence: CATAGGLPGVNEQFF.